This T cell receptor (beta chain) emerged from a study of a mutant IDH1 vaccine in newly diagnosed glioma. Noted time point: week 5, during vaccination. Vaccination comprised doses that each held 300 ug of mutant IDH1 20-mer peptide, plus topical imiquimod. In regard to this clone: Its antigen is unidentified.

Trimming removed 7 bases from V and 7 bases from J; junction bases left unmatched: 3. The V gene's germline CDR1 is GTSNPN and CDR2 SVGIG (reference sequence). The CDR3 is 11 amino acids. Here immunoSEQ multiplex PCR was the method, and the copy in TCRdb shows in-frame clones only, minus some. The sample carries roughly 39,000 clones, approximately 78% recorded once. The source was PBMCs, collected from a glioma patient whose treatment included an IDH1 peptide vaccine. The chain links TRBV30 to TRBJ1-1; 10 bases are a match to TRBD1. The receptor comes from a man aged 35-49 years with glioma. CDR3 sequence (DNA): TGTGCCTCGACAGGGGGCTTTGAAGCTTTCTTT. It is translated as CASTGGFEAFF.